This T cell receptor (beta chain) was identified during a study of STAT5B mutations in CD4+ large granular lymphocyte leukemia. Background on the study: The CDR3 'QG' motif was associated with a particular HLA allele among healthy donors. Study-level results: No patients shared main leukemic clonotypes, though less than 30% appeared at low frequency elsewhere. 8/27 top patient clones versus 2/35 control clones were TRBV06-family.

This clone has a handful of counts. Its antigen is unknown. Germline V lookup: CDR1 MNHEY, CDR2 SVGAGI. The CDR3 covers 13 residues. The V gene end was trimmed by 7 bases and the J gene end by 2 bases; junction bases not matched to a gene: 1. In the authors' workflow: Productive clonotypes were detectable down to 2.59 x 10-5 frequency. Clones were sequenced by immunoSEQ multiplex PCR, and TCRdb holds only the in-frame ones, with some missing. For V, J and clone size, that table is used; D and trimming come from the DNA. The sample includes about 30,000 clones, under 80% of them seen just once. The clonotype comes from a human donor in good health. The sequenced sample was CD4+ T cells from blood buffy coats. V usage is TRBV6-5 and J usage is TRBJ2-2; 7 bases fit TRBD1. In nucleotides, the CDR3 is TGTGCCAGCAAGGGGGCCAACACCGGGGAGCTGTTTTTT. As protein: CASKGANTGELFF.